These 19 T cell receptor beta chains were all obtained from the same sample, sequenced in a study of T-cell reconstitution after alpha-beta-depleted transplantation in children. Researchers prepared the TCRbeta library using unique molecular identifiers, the study reports. TCRdb passed the PCR reads through MiXCR, listing each CDR3 protein once. The sample carries nearly 250,000 distinct CDR3 sequences, under 9.5% recorded once. The source was PBMCs, mostly from graft donor cells, collected 180 days after TCRalphabeta/CD19-depleted stem cell transplant. The receptors come from a male patient younger than 18 who had a stem cell transplant for acute lymphoblastic leukemia, so the T cells may come from the graft donor.

About this clonotype: Germline and junction disagree at one end, which may indicate a read error. The chain is built from TRBV6-2 or TRBV6-3 and TRBJ2-3; 8 nucleotides match TRBD1. This CDR3 spans 20 amino acids. Germline V lookup: CDR1 MNHEY, CDR2 SVGEGT. The DNA for the CDR3 is TGTGCCAGCGGTCTATTGCCCGCGCCATCAGGGGGCGCTGGTCGGGATATGCAGTATTTT. This codes for CASGLLPAPSGGAGRDMQYF.

This clonotype was counted at least ten times. The rearrangement links TRBV7-9 to TRBJ2-2; TRBD2 agrees at 9 bases. The junction had 10 bases not matched to a gene; V was cut back by 5 bases and J by 6 bases. CDR1 SEHNR and CDR2 FQNEAQ come from the germline V gene (reference sequence). The length of the CDR3 is 16 residues. CDR3 amino acids: CASSGGGASYPGELFF. CDR3 DNA: TGTGCCAGCAGCGGCGGGGGGGCGTCTTACCCCGGGGAGCTGTTTTTT.

The table lists this clonotype with many counts. J is TRBJ2-7 and V is TRBV9; D is ambiguous. Between the trimmed V and J ends, which lost 0 bases and 6 bases, there was a span of 4 bases. Germline CDR1 is SGDLS and CDR2 is YYNGEE. This CDR3 has 11 residues. CDR3: CASSVGREQYF. CDR3 nucleotides: TGTGCCAGCAGCGTAGGACGCGAGCAGTACTTC.

There are many counts of this clonotype. The gene calls are TRBV7-2 and TRBJ2-5; D remains ambiguous. Trimming stripped 1 base from V and 2 bases from J, with 11 bases between. CDR1 and CDR2 from the germline V gene are SGHTA and FQGNSA. The CDR3 contains 15 residues. Here the CDR3 reads CASSLEGIGQETQYF. In nucleotides, the CDR3 is TGTGCCAGCAGCTTAGAAGGGATAGGGCAAGAGACCCAGTACTTC.

In its sample, this clonotype was seen many times. The gene calls are TRBV7-2 and TRBJ1-5; 7 bases map to TRBD1. Trimming cost V 0 bases and J 2 bases; bases outside gene matches: 1. CDR1 and CDR2 (germline): SGHTA, FQGNSA. This CDR3 is built from 15 residues. The CDR3 loop is CASSLADRGNQPQHF. CDR3 sequence (DNA): TGTGCCAGCAGCTTAGCCGACAGGGGCAATCAGCCCCAGCATTTT.

This clonotype occurred many times. J is TRBJ1-2 and V is TRBV12-3 or TRBV12-4; tentative D call: TRBD1 (5 bases). V was shortened by 3 bases and J by 7 bases, with 12 bases between the two germline ends. The CDR3 has 13 amino acids. The CDR3 here is CASSLGRVVGYTF. The CDR3 DNA sequence: TGTGCCAGCAGTTTGGGCAGGGTTGTTGGCTACACCTTC.

This clonotype was picked up a small number of times. The chain is built from TRBV4-2 and TRBJ1-3; TRBD1 matches at 7 bases. CDR1 and CDR2 from the germline V gene are LGHNA and YNFKEQ. The CDR3 totals 18 residues. The J segment lost 1 base and the V segment lost 0 bases, leaving 9 bases of the junction unmatched. In DNA, the CDR3 is TGTGCCAGCAGCCAAGAGAGGCGCCAGGGGGTATCTGGAAACACCATATATTTT. Translating gives CASSQERRQGVSGNTIYF.

This clonotype has ten or more counts. V gene TRBV7-2 combines with J gene TRBJ2-5; 9 bases are a match to TRBD1. The trim removed 5 bases at V and 4 bases at J, leaving 11 bases unmatched. Germline V gene sequence: CDR1 SGHTA, CDR2 FQGNSA. This CDR3 comprises 16 residues. Written as DNA, the CDR3 is TGTGCCAGCAGCCGGACAGGGACAGGGCTTCGAGAGACCCAGTACTTC. It specifies CASSRTGTGLRETQYF.

The genes are TRBV20-1 and TRBJ2-1, with a possible D match to TRBD2 (5 bases). CDR1 and CDR2 (germline): DFQATT, SNEGSKA (reference sequence). This CDR3 region has 14 residues. Trimming cost V 3 bases and J 1 base, with 10 bases left between them. The CDR3: CSASSSGSYNEQFF. CDR3 in DNA: TGCAGTGCTAGTTCCAGCGGTTCCTACAATGAGCAGTTCTTC.

This clonotype was counted at least ten times. The J gene is TRBJ2-7, the V gene TRBV20-1, with TRBD2 matching 13 bases. V shed 2 bases, J shed 0 bases, and the junction held 4 bases outside the gene matches. This CDR3 comprises 16 residues. CDR1 is DFQATT, CDR2 SNEGSKA, per germline (reference sequence). Here the CDR3 DNA reads TGCAGTGCTAGACCGACTAGCGGGAGGTACTCCTACGAGCAGTACTTC. This gives the protein CSARPTSGRYSYEQYF.

This clonotype came up a few times. This sequence joins TRBV12-3 or TRBV12-4 and TRBJ1-1; no clear D. Trimming cost V 2 bases and J 3 bases, with 7 bases left between them. This CDR3 has 13 amino acids. CDR3 sequence reads: CASSLMPYTEAFF. In nucleotides, the CDR3 is TGTGCCAGCAGTTTAATGCCCTACACTGAAGCTTTCTTT.

The sample holds many counts of this clonotype. This chain connects TRBV7-9 to TRBJ2-5, with 8 bases lining up with TRBD1. Germline CDR1 and CDR2: SEHNR and FQNEAQ (reference sequence). The trim removed 3 bases at V and 2 bases at J, leaving 2 bases unmatched. This CDR3 spans 14 amino acids. For the CDR3, the DNA is TGTGCCAGCAGCTTCTGGGACAGGCAAGAGACCCAGTACTTC. Translated, it gives CASSFWDRQETQYF.

Ten or more counts support this clonotype. The rearrangement uses TRBV5-6 and TRBJ1-5, with unresolved D. The CDR3 loop spans 16 amino acids. V lost 0 bases and J 0 bases, leaving 10 bases between the germline ends. Per germline, CDR1 SGHDT and CDR2 YYEEEE. CDR3 residues: CASSLGPVSSNQPQHF. DNA for the CDR3: TGTGCCAGCAGCTTGGGGCCAGTCAGTAGCAATCAGCCCCAGCATTTT.

This clonotype was recorded at least ten times. CDR3 protein: CSVFAQVGTEAFF. The CDR3 region has the DNA TGCAGCGTTTTTGCGCAGGTCGGGACTGAAGCTTTCTTT. The chain joins TRBV29-1 to TRBJ1-1, with unresolved D. The CDR3 has 13 residues. V shed 5 bases and J shed 5 bases, with 15 bases lying between them. Germline V gene lookup returns CDR1 SQVTM and CDR2 ANQGSEA.

At least ten counts were recorded for this clonotype. V gene TRBV5-1 combines with J gene TRBJ1-3; D unresolved. The V gene's germline CDR1 is SGHRS and CDR2 YFSETQ. V gave up 1 base and J gave up 1 base, with 6 bases separating them. There are 14 residues in the CDR3. Here the CDR3 reads CASSLRESGNTIYF. CDR3 DNA sequence: TGCGCCAGCAGCTTGCGGGAATCTGGAAACACCATATATTTT.

In this sample, this clonotype turned up many times. The chain recombines TRBV29-1 with TRBJ2-1; D remains ambiguous. V was cut by 3 bases and J by 0 bases, with 3 bases left in between. Germline V lookup: CDR1 SQVTM, CDR2 ANQGSEA. The CDR3 covers 12 residues. DNA for the CDR3: TGCAGCGTTGAGTTCTCCTACAATGAGCAGTTCTTC. It yields the protein CSVEFSYNEQFF.

At least ten counts were recorded for this clonotype. V gene TRBV11-2 combines with J gene TRBJ2-6, with D tentatively TRBD2 (6 bases). V lost 11 bases to trimming and J lost 4 bases, with 9 bases between them. The germline gives CDR1 SGHAT, CDR2 FQNNGV. CDR3 length equals 12 residues. CDR3 sequence reads: CAGGSGANVLTF. In DNA, the CDR3 is TGTGCCGGGGGGTCGGGGGCCAACGTCCTGACTTTC.

As for this clonotype: A much larger clone lies one base from this, so it may be a read error. J is TRBJ2-1 and V is TRBV12-3 or TRBV12-4, with 7 bases lining up with TRBD2. This CDR3 contains 19 residues. J was trimmed by 4 bases and V by 8 bases; bases with no gene match: 23. The CDR3 is CASSFWGGSVSVNYNEQFF. The DNA of the CDR3 is TGTGCCAGCTCTTTTTGGGGGGGTTCCGTGTCTGTGAATTACAATGAGCAGTTCTTC.

This clonotype was detected many times. This rearrangement joins TRBV25-1 to TRBJ1-2; a possible D gene is TRBD1 (5 bases). The germline V gene has CDR1 MGHDK and CDR2 SYGVNS. The CDR3 contains 13 residues. Deletions cut 3 bases from V and 1 base from J, with 6 bases between. This CDR3 is CASSEGLNYGYTF. The CDR3 DNA sequence: TGTGCCAGCAGTGAGGGACTTAACTATGGCTACACCTTC.